Sequencing of this T cell receptor beta chain was carried out in a study of response to subunit inactivated influenza vaccine. Overall study findings and caveats: T cells newly recruited by each seasonal influenza vaccination are few, the authors suggested.

Only a few counts were recorded for this clonotype. The target antigen is unknown. MiXCR, run by TCRdb on the RT-PCR reads, gives a single entry per CDR3 protein. The repertoire holds under 850,000 distinct CDR3 sequences, with 15% to 20% as singletons. Per germline, CDR1 SQVTM and CDR2 ANQGSEA. V trimming: 4 bases; J trimming: 2 bases; junction bases outside the gene matches: 14. There are 17 residues in the CDR3. The receptor comes from a man in his fifties or sixties who received an inactivated influenza vaccine. Sequenced here: PBMCs from blood, sampled 5 days after vaccination. The rearrangement uses TRBV29-1 and TRBJ2-3; 8 bases are a match to TRBD2. CDR3 sequence: CSVGLASTPFSTDTQYF. The DNA for the CDR3 is TGCAGCGTTGGACTAGCGAGCACACCATTCTCCACAGATACGCAGTATTTT.